This TCR beta chain originates from a study of post-analysis software for immune sequencing data. Across the whole study: Patients with relapsing-remitting, secondary progressive and progressive-relapsing multiple sclerosis courses were all represented. General observations from the study: Those with multiple sclerosis, the patient group, showed significantly lower normalized Chao1 diversity than controls. Roughly 5 TRBV segments, including TRBV5-6, TRBV5-1 and TRBV20-1, were more frequent in patients than controls. Batch-mates among the samples co-clustered strongly by F measure.

V was pared by 4 bases and J by 1 base, with 5 bases of the junction left unmatched. CDR1 and CDR2 from the germline V gene are SGHRS and YFSETQ. CDR3 size: 16 residues. Libraries were made from TCR beta cDNA, and they carried unique molecular identifiers. Input populations of roughly 0.95 to 10 million T cells gave rise to around 480,000 cDNA molecules. TCRdb redid the calling of the PCR reads with MiXCR, one entry per CDR3 protein. The sample consists of hundreds of thousands of distinct CDR3 sequences, approximately 60% of them appearing once. A note on this clonotype: Its antigen remains unidentified.

The source is a girl aged 2 to 10 with multiple sclerosis. Specimen: blood. V and J are TRBV5-1 and TRBJ2-5, with 12 nucleotides matching TRBD2. CDR3 DNA: TGCGCCAGCAGCCCCGGGACTAGCGGGCTCCAAGAGACCCAGTACTTC. Translating gives CASSPGTSGLQETQYF.